Listed here are 17 T cell receptor beta chains from one sample, sequenced in a study of T cell repertoires in cytomegalovirus infection. TCRdb passed the reads through MiXCR, listing each CDR3 protein once. The table lists around 190,000 distinct CDR3 sequences, under 15% of them singletons. Sequenced material: PBMCs. The receptors derive from a human donor in good health (CMV status not recorded). Some clones in this sample may be carry-over from other donors' samples.

The table lists this clonotype with many counts. The V gene is TRBV12-3 or TRBV12-4, the J gene TRBJ1-1; 7 bases line up with TRBD1. With 4 bases clipped from V and 5 bases from J, the junction kept 10 bases outside the gene matches. The CDR3 sequence is 15 residues long. The CDR3 loop is CASSSTGGGLTEAFF. The CDR3 nucleotides read TGTGCCAGCAGTTCCACCGGAGGGGGCCTGACTGAAGCTTTCTTT.

The rearrangement joins TRBV28 to TRBJ2-7; 8 nucleotides agree with TRBD2. CDR1 and CDR2 from the germline V gene are MDHEN and SYDVKM. V shed 5 bases, J shed 2 bases, and the junction held 11 bases outside the gene matches. The length of the CDR3 is 16 residues. Here the CDR3 DNA reads TGTGCCAGCAGTCCCTGGAGGCGGGGGGTAGCCTACGAGCAGTACTTC. Its translation is CASSPWRRGVAYEQYF.

This clonotype was observed a few times. The DNA for the CDR3 is TGTGCCAGCAGCGCCAGGGTCCCCTCAGAAGATAATTCACCCCTCCACTTT. It encodes CASSARVPSEDNSPLHF. V is TRBV13 and J is TRBJ1-6, with D perhaps matching TRBD1 (5 bases). Germline-derived CDR1 and CDR2 are PRHDT and FYEKMQ (reference sequence). The CDR3 loop spans 17 amino acids. Trimming took off 5 bases at V and 5 bases at J, with 19 bases between the two ends.

The V gene is TRBV12-3 or TRBV12-4, the J gene TRBJ2-3; D may be TRBD1 or TRBD2 (6 bases each). With 2 bases removed from V and 5 bases from J, the gap between germline ends came to 11 bases. The CDR3 consists of 14 residues. In DNA, the CDR3 is TGTGCCAGCAGTTTACGGGGGCACGGAGATACGCAGTATTTT. Its protein is CASSLRGHGDTQYF.

This chain links TRBV6-1 with TRBJ2-1; D not resolved. The CDR3 has 11 residues. Trimming stripped 7 bases from V and 9 bases from J, with 10 bases between. Germline values: CDR1 MNHNS, CDR2 SASEGT. In nucleotides, the CDR3 is TGTGCCAGCACGATACTCGGTGAGCAGTTCTTC. Its protein product is CASTILGEQFF.

This clonotype was picked up a small number of times. The rearrangement joins TRBV20-1 to TRBJ1-2, with D perhaps TRBD1 (5 bases). Germline V gives CDR1 DFQATT, CDR2 SNEGSKA (reference sequence). The V and J ends lost 4 bases and 2 bases respectively, with 17 bases between them. The CDR3 is 15 amino acids. This CDR3 reads CSAIDPGPENYGYTF. The CDR3 bases are TGCAGTGCTATTGACCCAGGGCCCGAAAACTATGGCTACACCTTC.

This clonotype appeared many times. The genes are TRBV7-2 and TRBJ2-1; 7 nucleotides align to TRBD2. Trimming removed 8 bases from V and 5 bases from J; junction bases left unmatched: 6. The V gene's germline CDR1 is SGHTA and CDR2 FQGNSA. The CDR3 contains 13 residues. Written as DNA, the CDR3 is TGTGCCAGCGGCAATCGGGGGGACAATGAGCAGTTCTTC. Translating gives CASGNRGDNEQFF.

In its sample, this clonotype was seen many times. The rearrangement links TRBV28 to TRBJ2-7; 8 bases align to TRBD2. This CDR3 region has 15 residues. V was clipped by 9 bases and J by 0 bases; unmatched bases: 10. Germline CDR1 MDHEN, CDR2 SYDVKM. The CDR3 DNA follows: TGTGCCAGTTCCTCTAGCGGGCAGACCTCCTACGAGCAGTACTTC. Translated: CASSSSGQTSYEQYF.

This clonotype has at least ten counts. The chain carries TRBV7-6 and TRBJ1-6, with D unclear. Germline loops: CDR1 SGHVS, CDR2 FNYEAQ. V lost 1 base, J lost 14 bases, and 9 bases lay in between. The CDR3 totals 12 residues. CDR3 sequence: CASSLDTTTLHF. The CDR3 nucleotides are TGTGCCAGCAGCTTAGACACCACGACCCTCCACTTT.

This clonotype was counted ten times or more. The rearrangement joins TRBV4-1 to TRBJ2-5; TRBD2 matches at 11 bases. The CDR3 is 18 amino acids. Germline V CDR1 and CDR2: MGHRA, YSYEKL. With V trimmed by 3 bases and J by 1 base, 10 bases remained unmatched. The chain's CDR3 is CASSHRIRLAGTQETQYF. CDR3 DNA: TGCGCCAGCAGCCATCGTATTCGACTAGCGGGAACCCAAGAGACCCAGTACTTC.

This clonotype was recorded at least ten times. The chain has TRBV11-1 and TRBJ2-7; D gene unclear. CDR1 is SGHAT and CDR2 is FQDESV in the germline V gene (reference sequence). This CDR3 is built from 15 residues. The V and J ends lost 5 bases and 0 bases respectively, with 14 bases between them. DNA of the CDR3: TGTGCCAGCAGCGAAGGTGCGGCAAGCTCCTACGAGCAGTACTTC. It yields the protein CASSEGAASSYEQYF.

There are a few counts of this clonotype. The chain couples TRBV29-1 to TRBJ1-1; TRBD1 might be the D (5 bases). The germline V gene encodes CDR1 SQVTM and CDR2 ANQGSEA. The V end was cut by 2 bases, the J end by 7 bases, with 11 bases between. CDR3 length equals 12 residues. The CDR3 is CSVERQGVEAFF. The CDR3 region has the DNA TGCAGCGTTGAACGGCAGGGAGTTGAAGCTTTCTTT.

The chain recombines TRBV28 with TRBJ1-2; the D is unclear. The V and J ends lost 2 bases and 4 bases respectively, with 11 bases between them. The germline gives CDR1 MDHEN, CDR2 SYDVKM. The CDR3 contains 14 residues. CDR3 nucleotide sequence: TGTGCCAGCAGTTTAAACGGCGCAGCCTATGGCTACACCTTC. Protein: CASSLNGAAYGYTF.

The V gene is TRBV12-3 or TRBV12-4, the J gene TRBJ1-6; D call uncertain. Trimming took 7 bases from V and 6 from J, leaving 10 bases between them. This CDR3 has 13 residues. As DNA, the CDR3 is TGTGCCAGCACCTTGTTTGGTAATTCACCCCTCCACTTT. Protein sequence: CASTLFGNSPLHF.

This clonotype occurred a few times. The genes are TRBV15 and TRBJ2-1; TRBD2 might be the D (6 bases). CDR3 length equals 16 residues. Germline assignment: CDR1 LNHNV and CDR2 YYDKDF (reference sequence). Trimming shortened V by 5 bases and J by 8 bases, and 22 bases separated the two germline ends. The CDR3 reads CATSVPGRTNRHEQFF. The CDR3 coding sequence is TGTGCCACCAGCGTGCCGGGACGGACTAATAGGCATGAGCAGTTCTTC.

This chain connects TRBV14 to TRBJ2-3, with 14 positions matching TRBD2. The CDR3 has 17 residues. Germline V lookup: CDR1 SGHDN, CDR2 FVKESK. Trimming cost V 5 bases and J 3 bases; bases outside gene matches: 7. CDR3 region: CASSGTGTSGGTDTQYF. The CDR3 DNA is TGTGCCAGCAGCGGTACCGGGACTAGCGGGGGAACAGATACGCAGTATTTT.

This clonotype was found many times. This CDR3 is CAISESDASGTLYEQYF. DNA of the CDR3: TGTGCCATCAGTGAGTCGGACGCTAGCGGGACCCTCTACGAGCAGTACTTC. The genes are TRBV10-3 and TRBJ2-7; 9 nucleotides align to TRBD2. CDR1 and CDR2 from the germline V gene are ENHRY and SYGVKD. V lost 0 bases and J lost 3; bases outside the gene matches: 9. The CDR3 covers 17 residues.